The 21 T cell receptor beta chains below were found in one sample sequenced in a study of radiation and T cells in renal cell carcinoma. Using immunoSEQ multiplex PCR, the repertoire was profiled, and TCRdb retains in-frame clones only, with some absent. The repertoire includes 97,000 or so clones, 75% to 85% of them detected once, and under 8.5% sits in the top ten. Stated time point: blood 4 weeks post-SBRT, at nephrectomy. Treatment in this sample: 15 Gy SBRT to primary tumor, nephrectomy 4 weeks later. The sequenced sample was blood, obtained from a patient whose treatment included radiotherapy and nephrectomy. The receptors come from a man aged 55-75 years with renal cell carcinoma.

The CDR3 coding sequence is TGCGCCAGCAGCCCTAGGGACACCTTGGGGGACACTGAAGCTTTCTTT. Translation: CASSPRDTLGDTEAFF. This chain links TRBV4-1 with TRBJ1-1; tentatively, D is TRBD1 (6 bases). The germline V gene encodes CDR1 MGHRA and CDR2 YSYEKL. V was clipped by 4 bases and J by 3 bases, with 18 bases between them. CDR3 size: 16 residues.

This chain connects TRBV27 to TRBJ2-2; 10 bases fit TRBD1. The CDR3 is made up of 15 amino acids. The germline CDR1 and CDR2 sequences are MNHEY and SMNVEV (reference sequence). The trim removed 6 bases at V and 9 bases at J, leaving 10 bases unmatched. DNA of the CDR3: TGTGCCAGCAGCCCCCAGACAGGGGGCCTCCGGGAGCTGTTTTTT. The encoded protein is CASSPQTGGLRELFF.

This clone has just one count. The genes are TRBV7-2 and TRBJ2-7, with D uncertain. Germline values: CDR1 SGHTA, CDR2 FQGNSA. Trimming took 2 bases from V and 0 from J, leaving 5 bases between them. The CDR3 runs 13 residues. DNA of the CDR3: TGTGCCAGCAGCTTATCCTCCTCCTACGAGCAGTACTTC. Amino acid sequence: CASSLSSSYEQYF.

DNA for the CDR3: TGTGCCAGCAGCGATGGACAGGATCCTGAAGCTTTCTTT. Residues: CASSDGQDPEAFF. The chain combines TRBV5-6 with TRBJ1-1; 7 nucleotides align to TRBD1. With 4 bases clipped from V and 6 bases from J, the junction kept 6 bases outside the gene matches. This CDR3 spans 13 amino acids. Germline CDR1 is SGHDT and CDR2 is YYEEEE. Full variable domain (outside the CDR3, taken from reference TRBV5-6 and TRBJ1-1): DAGVTQSPTHLIKTRGQQVTLRCSPKSGHDTVSWYQQALGQGPQFIFQYYEEEERQRGNFPDRFSGHQFPNYSSELNVNALLLGDSALYLCASSDGQDPEAFFGQGTRLTVV.

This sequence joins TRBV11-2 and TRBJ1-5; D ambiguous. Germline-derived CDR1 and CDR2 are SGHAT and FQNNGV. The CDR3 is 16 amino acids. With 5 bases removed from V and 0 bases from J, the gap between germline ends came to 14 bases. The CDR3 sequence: CASSPRADHSNQPQHF. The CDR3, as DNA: TGTGCCAGCAGCCCCCGGGCAGACCATAGCAATCAGCCCCAGCATTTT.

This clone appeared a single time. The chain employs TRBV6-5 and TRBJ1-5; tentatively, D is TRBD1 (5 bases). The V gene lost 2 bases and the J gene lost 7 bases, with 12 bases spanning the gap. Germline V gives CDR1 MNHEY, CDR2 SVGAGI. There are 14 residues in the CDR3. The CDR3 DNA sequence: TGTGCCAGCAGTTACGGGCAGGGTCAGCAGCCCCAGCATTTT. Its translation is CASSYGQGQQPQHF.

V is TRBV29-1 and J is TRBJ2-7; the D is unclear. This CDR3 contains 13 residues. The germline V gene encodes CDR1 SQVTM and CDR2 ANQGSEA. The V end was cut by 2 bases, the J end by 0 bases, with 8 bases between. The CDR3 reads CSVELVSSYEQYF. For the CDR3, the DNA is TGCAGCGTTGAATTAGTTAGCTCCTACGAGCAGTACTTC.

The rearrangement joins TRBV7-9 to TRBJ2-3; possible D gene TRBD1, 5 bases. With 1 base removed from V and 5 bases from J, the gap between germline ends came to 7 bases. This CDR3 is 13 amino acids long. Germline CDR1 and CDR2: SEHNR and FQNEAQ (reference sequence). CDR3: CASSLGREDTQYF. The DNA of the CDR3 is TGTGCCAGCAGCTTAGGCAGGGAAGATACGCAGTATTTT.

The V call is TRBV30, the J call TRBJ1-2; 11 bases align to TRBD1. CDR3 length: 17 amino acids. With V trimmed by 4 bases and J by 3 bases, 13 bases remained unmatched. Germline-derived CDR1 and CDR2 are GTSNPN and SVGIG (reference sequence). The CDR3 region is CAWTRPGTGGRDYGYTF. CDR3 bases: TGTGCCTGGACTCGCCCCGGGACAGGGGGTCGTGACTATGGCTACACCTTC.

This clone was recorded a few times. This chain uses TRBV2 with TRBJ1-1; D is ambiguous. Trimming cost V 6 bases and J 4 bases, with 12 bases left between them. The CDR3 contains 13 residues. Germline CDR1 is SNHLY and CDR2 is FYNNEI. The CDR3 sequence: CASSYEAATEAFF. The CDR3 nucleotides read TGTGCCAGCAGCTACGAAGCGGCCACTGAAGCTTTCTTT.

CDR3 in DNA: TGTGCCTGGAGTGTCGCTAATAGTGGGGGGAAGGGGCCCCAGCATTTT. Protein: CAWSVANSGGKGPQHF. This chain connects TRBV30 to TRBJ1-5, with D perhaps matching TRBD1 (5 bases). The CDR3 contains 16 residues. Germline V gene data show CDR1 as GTSNPN and CDR2 as SVGIG (reference sequence). The V gene lost 0 bases and the J gene lost 9 bases, with 21 bases spanning the gap. The full variable domain, its missing parts supplied by reference TRBV30 and TRBJ1-5, is SQTIHQWPATLVQPVGSPLSLECTVEGTSNPNLYWYRQAAGRGLQLLFYSVGIGQISSEVPQNLSASRPQDRQFILSSKKLLLSDSGFYLCAWSVANSGGKGPQHFGDGTRLSIL.

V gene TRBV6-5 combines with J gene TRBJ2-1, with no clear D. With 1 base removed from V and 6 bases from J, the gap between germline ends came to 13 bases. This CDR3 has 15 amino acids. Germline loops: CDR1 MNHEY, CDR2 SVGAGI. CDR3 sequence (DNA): TGTGCCAGCAGTTACTTGGCTCCCCCTTCCAATGAGCAGTTCTTC. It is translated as CASSYLAPPSNEQFF.

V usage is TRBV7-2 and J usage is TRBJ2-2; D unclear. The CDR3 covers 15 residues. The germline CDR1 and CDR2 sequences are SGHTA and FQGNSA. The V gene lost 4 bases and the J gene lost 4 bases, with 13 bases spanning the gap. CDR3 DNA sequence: TGTGCCAGCAGCTCAAATACTGCGTTCACCGGGGAGCTGTTTTTT. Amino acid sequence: CASSSNTAFTGELFF.

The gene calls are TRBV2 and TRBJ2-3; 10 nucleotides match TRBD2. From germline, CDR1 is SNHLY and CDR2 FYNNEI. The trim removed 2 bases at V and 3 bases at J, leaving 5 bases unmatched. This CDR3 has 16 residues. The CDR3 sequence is CASSELLAGVTDTQYF. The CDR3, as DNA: TGTGCCAGCAGTGAACTCCTAGCGGGAGTGACAGATACGCAGTATTTT.

The CDR3 loop reads CASTIQGMADTQYF. For the CDR3, the DNA is TGTGCCAGCACCATCCAGGGGATGGCAGATACGCAGTATTTT. The chain uses TRBV7-8 and TRBJ2-3; D is perhaps TRBD1 (6 bases). The V and J ends lost 7 bases and 4 bases respectively, with 15 bases between them. This CDR3 contains 14 residues. Germline values: CDR1 SGHVS, CDR2 FQNEAQ. The variable domain in full, completed from reference TRBV7-8 and TRBJ2-3, reads GAGVSQSPRYKVAKRGQDVALRCDPISGHVSLFWYQQALGQGPEFLTYFQNEAQLDKSGLPSDRFFAERPEGSVSTLKIQRTQQEDSAVYLCASTIQGMADTQYFGPGTRLTVL.

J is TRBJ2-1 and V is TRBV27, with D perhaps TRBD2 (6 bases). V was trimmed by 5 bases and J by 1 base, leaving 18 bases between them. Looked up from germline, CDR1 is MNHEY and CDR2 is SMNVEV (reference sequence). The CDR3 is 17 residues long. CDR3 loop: CASSLSRLGGSYNEQFF. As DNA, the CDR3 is TGTGCCAGCAGTCTCTCTCGACTAGGAGGTTCCTACAATGAGCAGTTCTTC.

The CDR3 loop reads CASSLAGSTDTQYF. As DNA, the CDR3 is TGCGCCAGCAGCTTGGCGGGAAGCACAGATACGCAGTATTTT. V is TRBV5-1 and J is TRBJ2-3; D possibly corresponds to TRBD2 (5 bases). Germline values: CDR1 SGHRS, CDR2 YFSETQ. The CDR3 totals 14 residues. With 0 bases removed from V and 0 bases from J, the gap between germline ends came to 5 bases.

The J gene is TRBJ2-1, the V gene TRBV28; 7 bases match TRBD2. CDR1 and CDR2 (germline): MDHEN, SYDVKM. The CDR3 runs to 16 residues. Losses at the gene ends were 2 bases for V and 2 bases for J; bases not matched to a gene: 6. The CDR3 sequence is CASSLGRERAYNEQFF. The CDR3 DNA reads TGTGCCAGCAGTTTAGGGCGGGAGCGGGCCTACAATGAGCAGTTCTTC.

CDR3 DNA: TGCGCCAGCAGCAAGGGACAGGGAAGGACTGAAGCTTTCTTT. It codes for CASSKGQGRTEAFF. The gene calls are TRBV5-1 and TRBJ1-1; 9 bases agree with TRBD1. CDR3 length: 14 residues. V trimming: 4 bases; J trimming: 5 bases; junction bases outside the gene matches: 6. In germline, CDR1 is SGHRS, CDR2 YFSETQ.

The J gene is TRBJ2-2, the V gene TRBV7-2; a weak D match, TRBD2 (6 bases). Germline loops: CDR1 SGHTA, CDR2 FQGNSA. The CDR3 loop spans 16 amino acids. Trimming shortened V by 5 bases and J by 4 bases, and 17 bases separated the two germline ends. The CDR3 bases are TGTGCCAGCAGCCTGAGACTAGGGGCGAGCACCGGGGAGCTGTTTTTT. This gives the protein CASSLRLGASTGELFF.

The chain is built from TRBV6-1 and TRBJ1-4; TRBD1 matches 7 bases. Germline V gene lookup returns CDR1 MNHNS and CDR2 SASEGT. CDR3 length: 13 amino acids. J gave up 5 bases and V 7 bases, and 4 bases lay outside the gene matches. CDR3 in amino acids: CASNRQGNEKLFF. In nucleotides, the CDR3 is TGTGCCAGCAATCGACAGGGCAATGAAAAACTGTTTTTT.